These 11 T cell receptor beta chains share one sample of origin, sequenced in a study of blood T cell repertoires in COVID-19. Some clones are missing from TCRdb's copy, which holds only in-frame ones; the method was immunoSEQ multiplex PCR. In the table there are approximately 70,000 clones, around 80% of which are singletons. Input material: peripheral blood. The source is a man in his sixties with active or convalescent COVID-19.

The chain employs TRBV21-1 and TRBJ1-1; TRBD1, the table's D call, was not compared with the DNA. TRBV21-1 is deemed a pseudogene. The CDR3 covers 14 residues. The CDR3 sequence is CASRAGDRNTGAFF. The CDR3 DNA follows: TGTGCCAGCAGGGCCGGGGACAGGAATACCGGAGCTTTCTTT.

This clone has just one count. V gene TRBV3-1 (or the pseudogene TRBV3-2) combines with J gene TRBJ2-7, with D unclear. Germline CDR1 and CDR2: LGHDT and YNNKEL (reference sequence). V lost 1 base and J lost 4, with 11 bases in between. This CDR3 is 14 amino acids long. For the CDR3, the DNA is TGTGCCAGCAGCCAAGGCGGCCCCAGATACGAGCAGTACTTC. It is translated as CASSQGGPRYEQYF.

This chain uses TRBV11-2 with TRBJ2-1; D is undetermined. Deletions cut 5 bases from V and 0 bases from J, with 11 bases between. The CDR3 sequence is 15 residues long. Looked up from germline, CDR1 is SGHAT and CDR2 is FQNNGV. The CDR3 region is CASSRADSSYNEQFF. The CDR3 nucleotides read TGTGCCAGCAGCCGAGCTGATAGCTCCTACAATGAGCAGTTCTTC.

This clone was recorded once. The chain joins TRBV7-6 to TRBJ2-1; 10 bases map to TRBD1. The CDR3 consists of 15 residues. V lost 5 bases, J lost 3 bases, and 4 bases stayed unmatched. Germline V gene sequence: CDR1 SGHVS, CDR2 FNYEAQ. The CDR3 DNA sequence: TGTGCCAGCAGCCCAGACAGGGGGCACTACAATGAGCAGTTCTTC. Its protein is CASSPDRGHYNEQFF.

The CDR3 spells CASSQGERGREAFF. The CDR3 DNA sequence: TGCGCCAGCAGCCAAGGCGAACGCGGCCGTGAAGCTTTCTTT. This rearrangement joins TRBV4-1 to TRBJ1-1; unclear D gene. Germline V gives CDR1 MGHRA, CDR2 YSYEKL. This CDR3 is 14 amino acids long. Trimming removed 1 base at V and 7 bases at J, with 13 bases between.

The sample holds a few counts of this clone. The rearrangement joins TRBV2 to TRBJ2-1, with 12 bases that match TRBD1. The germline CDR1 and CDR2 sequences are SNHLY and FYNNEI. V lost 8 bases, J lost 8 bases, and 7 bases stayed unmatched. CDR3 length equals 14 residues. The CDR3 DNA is TGTGCCAGCCTTGTGGGACAGGGGGCCGATGAGCAGTTCTTC. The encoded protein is CASLVGQGADEQFF.

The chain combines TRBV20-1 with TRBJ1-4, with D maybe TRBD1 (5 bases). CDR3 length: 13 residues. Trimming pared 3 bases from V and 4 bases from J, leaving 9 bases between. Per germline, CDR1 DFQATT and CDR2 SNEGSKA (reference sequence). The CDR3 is CSASDRHNEKLFF. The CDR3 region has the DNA TGCAGTGCTAGTGACAGACATAATGAAAAACTGTTTTTT.

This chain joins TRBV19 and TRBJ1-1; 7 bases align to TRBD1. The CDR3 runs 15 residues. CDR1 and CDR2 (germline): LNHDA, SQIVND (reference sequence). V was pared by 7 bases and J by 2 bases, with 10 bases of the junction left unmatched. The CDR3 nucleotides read TGTGCCAGTAAGAGACAGGGTGTACCAAACACTGAAGCTTTCTTT. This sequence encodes CASKRQGVPNTEAFF.

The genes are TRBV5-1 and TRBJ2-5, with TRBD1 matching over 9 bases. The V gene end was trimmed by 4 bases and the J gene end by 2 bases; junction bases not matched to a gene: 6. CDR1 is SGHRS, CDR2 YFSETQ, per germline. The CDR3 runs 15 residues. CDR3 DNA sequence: TGCGCCAGCAGCGTACCGACAGGGGGTCAAGAGACCCAGTACTTC. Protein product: CASSVPTGGQETQYF.

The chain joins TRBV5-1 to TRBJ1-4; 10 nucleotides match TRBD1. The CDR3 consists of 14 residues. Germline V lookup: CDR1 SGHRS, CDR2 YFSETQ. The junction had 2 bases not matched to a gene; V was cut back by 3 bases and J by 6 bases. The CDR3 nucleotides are TGCGCCAGCAGCTCGGGACAGGGGTATGAAAAACTGTTTTTT. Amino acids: CASSSGQGYEKLFF.

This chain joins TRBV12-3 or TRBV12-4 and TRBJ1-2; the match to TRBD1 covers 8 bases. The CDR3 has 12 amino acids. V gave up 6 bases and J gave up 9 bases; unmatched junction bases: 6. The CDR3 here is CASRGTGWSYTF. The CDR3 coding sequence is TGTGCCAGCAGGGGGACAGGTTGGAGCTACACCTTC.